The entry below describes one TCR beta chain. The CDR3 has 15 amino acids. CDR1 is SGHVS and CDR2 is FQNEAQ in the germline V gene. V was pared by 5 bases and J by 2 bases, with 6 bases of the junction left unmatched. TCRdb keeps only in-frame clones here, not all; method: immunoSEQ multiplex PCR. In the table there are roughly 380,000 clones, around 84% of which are singletons. These data belong to a study of blood T cell repertoires in COVID-19. The chain joins TRBV7-8 to TRBJ2-3, with TRBD1 matching over 8 bases. The specimen was peripheral blood. The clonotype comes from a woman between 18 and 29 years old with acute or convalescent COVID-19. The chain's CDR3 is CASSPGQGDTDTQYF. The CDR3 DNA is TGTGCCAGCAGCCCTGGACAGGGAGACACAGATACGCAGTATTTT.